This record covers a single T cell receptor beta chain. A Seattle source enrolled patients during active infection and followed them longitudinally. The sample belongs to a study of blood T cell repertoires in COVID-19. Study in general: Whether acute or convalescent, the COVID-19 samples came from the United States, Italy and Spain. The cDNA or gDNA used as material had been derived from T cells, B-cell-depleted T cells, or PBMCs.

V was pared by 0 bases and J by 8 bases, with 3 bases of the junction left unmatched. Germline V CDR1 and CDR2: MNHEY, SVGAGI. The CDR3 spans 15 residues. Here immunoSEQ multiplex PCR was the method, and the copy in TCRdb shows in-frame clones only, minus some. The sample has roughly 410,000 clones; approximately 89% are singletons. Sequencing was carried out using peripheral blood. The sequence was collected from a middle-aged woman with COVID-19, enrolled during active disease. The chain recombines TRBV6-5 with TRBJ1-6, with 8 nucleotides matching TRBD1. The CDR3 DNA reads as TGTGCCAGCAGTTACTCTGGGACAGGAGATTCACCCCTCCACTTT. It translates to CASSYSGTGDSPLHF.